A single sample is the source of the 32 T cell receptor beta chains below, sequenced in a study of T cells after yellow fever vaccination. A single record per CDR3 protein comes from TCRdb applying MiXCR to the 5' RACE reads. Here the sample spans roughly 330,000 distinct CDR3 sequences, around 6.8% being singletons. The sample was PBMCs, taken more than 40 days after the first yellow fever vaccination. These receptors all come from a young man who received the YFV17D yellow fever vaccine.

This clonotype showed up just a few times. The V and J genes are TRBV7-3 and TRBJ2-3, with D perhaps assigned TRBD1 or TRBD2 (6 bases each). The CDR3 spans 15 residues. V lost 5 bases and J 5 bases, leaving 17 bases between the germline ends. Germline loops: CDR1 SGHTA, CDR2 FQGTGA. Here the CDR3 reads CASSLGGGRGDTQYF. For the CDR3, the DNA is TGTGCCAGCAGCCTAGGAGGGGGAAGGGGAGATACGCAGTATTTT. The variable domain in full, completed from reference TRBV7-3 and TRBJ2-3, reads GAGVSQTPSNKVTEKGKYVELRCDPISGHTALYWYRQSLGQGPEFLIYFQGTGAADDSGLPNDRFFAVRPEGSVSTLKIQRTERGDSAVYLCASSLGGGRGDTQYFGPGTRLTVL.

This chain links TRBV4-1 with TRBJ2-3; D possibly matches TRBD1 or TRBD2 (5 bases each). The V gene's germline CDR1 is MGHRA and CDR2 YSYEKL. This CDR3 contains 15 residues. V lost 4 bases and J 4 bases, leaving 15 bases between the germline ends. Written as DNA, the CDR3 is TGCGCCAGCAGCCGGAACGAGAGGGGCGCAGATACGCAGTATTTT. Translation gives CASSRNERGADTQYF.

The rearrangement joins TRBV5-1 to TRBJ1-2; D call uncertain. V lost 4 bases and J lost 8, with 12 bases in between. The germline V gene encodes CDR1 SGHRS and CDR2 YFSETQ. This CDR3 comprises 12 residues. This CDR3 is CASSPPLGGYTF. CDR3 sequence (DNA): TGCGCCAGCAGCCCCCCCCTTGGAGGCTACACCTTC.

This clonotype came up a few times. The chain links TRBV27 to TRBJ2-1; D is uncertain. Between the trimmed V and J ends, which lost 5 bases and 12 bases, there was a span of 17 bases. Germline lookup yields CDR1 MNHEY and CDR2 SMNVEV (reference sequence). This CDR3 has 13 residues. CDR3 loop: CASSTRTVDGQFF. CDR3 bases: TGTGCCAGCAGTACGAGGACCGTGGACGGGCAGTTCTTC.

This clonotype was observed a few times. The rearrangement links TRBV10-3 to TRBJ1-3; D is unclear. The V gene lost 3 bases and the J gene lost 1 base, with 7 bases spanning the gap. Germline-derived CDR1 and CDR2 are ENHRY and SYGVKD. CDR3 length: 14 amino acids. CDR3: CAISDSRSGNTIYF. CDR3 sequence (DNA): TGTGCCATCAGTGATTCGCGTTCTGGAAACACCATATATTTT.

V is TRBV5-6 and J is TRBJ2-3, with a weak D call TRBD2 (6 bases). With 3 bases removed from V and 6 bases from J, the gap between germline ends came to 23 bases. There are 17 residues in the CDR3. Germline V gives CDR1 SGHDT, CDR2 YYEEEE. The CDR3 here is CASSSVTRQVRGDTQYF. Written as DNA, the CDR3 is TGTGCCAGCAGCTCGGTCACTCGCCAGGTTCGGGGGGATACGCAGTATTTT.

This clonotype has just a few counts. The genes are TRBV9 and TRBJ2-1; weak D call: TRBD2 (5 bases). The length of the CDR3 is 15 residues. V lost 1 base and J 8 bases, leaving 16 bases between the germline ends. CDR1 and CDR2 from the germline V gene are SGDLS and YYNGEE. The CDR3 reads CASSVRRDPGDEQFF. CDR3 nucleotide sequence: TGTGCCAGCAGCGTACGTCGGGATCCTGGGGATGAGCAGTTCTTC.

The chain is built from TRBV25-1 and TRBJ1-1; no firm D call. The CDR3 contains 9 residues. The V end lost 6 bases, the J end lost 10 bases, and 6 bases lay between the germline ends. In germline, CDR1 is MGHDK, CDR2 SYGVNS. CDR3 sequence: CASRSVAFF. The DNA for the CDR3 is TGTGCCAGCAGATCGGTAGCTTTCTTT.

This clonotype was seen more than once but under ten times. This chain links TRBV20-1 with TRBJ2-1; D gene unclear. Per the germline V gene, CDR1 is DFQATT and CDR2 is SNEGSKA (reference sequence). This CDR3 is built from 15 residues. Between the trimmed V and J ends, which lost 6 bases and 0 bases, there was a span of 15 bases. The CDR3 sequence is CSAQPRLVSYNEQFF. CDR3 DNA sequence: TGCAGTGCCCAACCCCGGCTCGTCTCCTACAATGAGCAGTTCTTC.

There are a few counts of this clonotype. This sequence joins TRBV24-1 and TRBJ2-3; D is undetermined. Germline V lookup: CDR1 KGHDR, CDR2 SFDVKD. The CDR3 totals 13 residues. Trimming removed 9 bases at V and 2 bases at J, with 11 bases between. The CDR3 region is CATLERNTDTQYF. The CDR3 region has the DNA TGTGCCACCCTTGAAAGGAACACAGATACGCAGTATTTT.

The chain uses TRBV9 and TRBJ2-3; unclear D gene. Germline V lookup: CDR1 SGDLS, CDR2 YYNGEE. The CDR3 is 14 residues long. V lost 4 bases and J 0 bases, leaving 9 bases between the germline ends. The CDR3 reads CASSTTTSTDTQYF. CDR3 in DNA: TGTGCCAGCAGCACTACGACTAGCACAGATACGCAGTATTTT.

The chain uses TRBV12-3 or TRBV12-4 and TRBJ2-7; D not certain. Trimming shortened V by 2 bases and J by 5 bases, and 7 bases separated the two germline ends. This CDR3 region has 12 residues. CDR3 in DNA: TGTGCCAGCAGTTTATTGCTCCACGAGCAGTACTTC. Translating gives CASSLLLHEQYF.

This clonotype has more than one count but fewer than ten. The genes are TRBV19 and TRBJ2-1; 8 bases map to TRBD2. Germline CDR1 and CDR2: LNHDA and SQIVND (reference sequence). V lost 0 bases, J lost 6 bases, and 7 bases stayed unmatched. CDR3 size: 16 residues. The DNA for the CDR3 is TGTGCCAGTAGTATAGATCCCCTTGGACTAGCCAATGAGCAGTTCTTC. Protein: CASSIDPLGLANEQFF.

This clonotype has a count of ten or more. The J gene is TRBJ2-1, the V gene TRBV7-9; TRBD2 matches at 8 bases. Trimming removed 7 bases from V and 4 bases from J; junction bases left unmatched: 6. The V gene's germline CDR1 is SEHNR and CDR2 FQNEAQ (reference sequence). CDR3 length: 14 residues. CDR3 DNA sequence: TGTGCCAGCACCCGCGCGGGGGGATACAATGAGCAGTTCTTC. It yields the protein CASTRAGGYNEQFF.

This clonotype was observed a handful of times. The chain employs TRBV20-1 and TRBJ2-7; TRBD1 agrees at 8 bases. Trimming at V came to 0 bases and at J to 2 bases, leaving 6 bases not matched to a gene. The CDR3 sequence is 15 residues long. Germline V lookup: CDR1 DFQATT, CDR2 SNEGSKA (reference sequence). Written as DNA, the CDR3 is TGCAGTGCTAGAGATCTAGGACAGGGAACCTACGAGCAGTACTTC. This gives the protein CSARDLGQGTYEQYF.

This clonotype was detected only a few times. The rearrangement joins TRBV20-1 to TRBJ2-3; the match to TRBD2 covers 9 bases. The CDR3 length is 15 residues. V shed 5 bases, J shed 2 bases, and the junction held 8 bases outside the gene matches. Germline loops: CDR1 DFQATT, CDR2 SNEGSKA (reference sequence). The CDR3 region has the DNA TGCAGTGCTGATAGCGGGGGCGCCCCCACAGATACGCAGTATTTT. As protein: CSADSGGAPTDTQYF.

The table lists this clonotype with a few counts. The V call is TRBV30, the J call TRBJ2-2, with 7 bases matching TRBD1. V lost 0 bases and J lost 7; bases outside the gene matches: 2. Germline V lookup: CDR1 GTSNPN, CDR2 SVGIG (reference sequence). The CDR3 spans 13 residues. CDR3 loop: CAWSVQGIGELFF. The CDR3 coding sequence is TGTGCCTGGAGTGTACAGGGGATCGGGGAGCTGTTTTTT.

The chain's CDR3 is CASSFQGQNSPLHF. As DNA, the CDR3 is TGTGCCAGCAGCTTCCAGGGCCAAAATTCACCCCTCCACTTT. The rearrangement joins TRBV13 to TRBJ1-6, with D tentatively TRBD1 (5 bases). The CDR3 consists of 14 residues. V dropped 3 bases and J dropped 7 bases, with 10 bases sitting between them. Germline CDR1 and CDR2: PRHDT and FYEKMQ (reference sequence). Full variable domain (rest looked up from reference TRBV13 and TRBJ1-6): AAGVIQSPRHLIKEKRETATLKCYPIPRHDTVYWYQQGPGQDPQFLISFYEKMQSDKGSIPDRFSAQQFSDYHSELNMSSLELGDSALYFCASSFQGQNSPLHFGNGTRLTVT.

This CDR3 is CASSSLRRANYGYTF. In DNA, the CDR3 is TGTGCCAGCAGCTCCTTACGACGGGCTAACTATGGCTACACCTTC. The V call is TRBV7-9, the J call TRBJ1-2; the D is unclear. Germline V CDR1 and CDR2: SEHNR, FQNEAQ (reference sequence). Trimming removed 4 bases at V and 0 bases at J, with 12 bases between. The CDR3 has 15 residues.

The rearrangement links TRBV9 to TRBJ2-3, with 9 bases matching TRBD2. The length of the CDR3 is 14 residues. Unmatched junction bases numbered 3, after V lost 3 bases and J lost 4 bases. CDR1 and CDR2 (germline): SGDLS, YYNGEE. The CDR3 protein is CASSATSGPDTQYF. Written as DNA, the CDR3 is TGTGCCAGCAGCGCGACTAGCGGCCCAGATACGCAGTATTTT.

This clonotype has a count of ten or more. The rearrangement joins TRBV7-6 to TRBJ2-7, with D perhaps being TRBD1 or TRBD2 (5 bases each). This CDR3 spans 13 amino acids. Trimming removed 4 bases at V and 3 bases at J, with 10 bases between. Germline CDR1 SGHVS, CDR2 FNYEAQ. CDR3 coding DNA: TGTGCCAGCAGCTCTGGGGACCTCTACGAGCAGTACTTC. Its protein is CASSSGDLYEQYF.

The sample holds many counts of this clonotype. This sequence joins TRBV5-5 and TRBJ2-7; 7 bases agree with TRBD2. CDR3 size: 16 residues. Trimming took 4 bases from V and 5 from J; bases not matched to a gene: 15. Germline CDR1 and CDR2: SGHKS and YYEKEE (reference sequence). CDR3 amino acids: CASSPTGEGRVHEQYV. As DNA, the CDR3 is TGTGCCAGCAGCCCGACCGGGGAGGGACGTGTTCACGAGCAGTACGTC.

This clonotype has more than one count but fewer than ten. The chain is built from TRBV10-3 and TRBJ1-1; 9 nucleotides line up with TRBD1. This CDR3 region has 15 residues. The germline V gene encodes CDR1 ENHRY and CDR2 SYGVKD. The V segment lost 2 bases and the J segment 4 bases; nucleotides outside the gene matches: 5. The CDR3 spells CAISERDREVTEAFF. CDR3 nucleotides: TGTGCCATCAGTGAGCGGGACAGGGAAGTCACTGAAGCTTTCTTT.

CDR3 loop: CASSQILDSQRDTQYF. The CDR3 DNA follows: TGTGCCAGCAGCCAAATACTGGACAGCCAGAGGGATACGCAGTATTTT. This chain connects TRBV14 to TRBJ2-3; a possible D gene is TRBD1 (6 bases). This CDR3 has 16 residues. V lost 2 bases and J lost 6, with 18 bases in between. Looked up from germline, CDR1 is SGHDN and CDR2 is FVKESK. Filled out from reference TRBV14 and TRBJ2-3, the complete variable domain reads EAGVTQFPSHSVIEKGQTVTLRCDPISGHDNLYWYRRVMGKEIKFLLHFVKESKQDESGMPNNRFLAERTGGTYSTLKVQPAELEDSGVYFCASSQILDSQRDTQYFGPGTRLTVL.

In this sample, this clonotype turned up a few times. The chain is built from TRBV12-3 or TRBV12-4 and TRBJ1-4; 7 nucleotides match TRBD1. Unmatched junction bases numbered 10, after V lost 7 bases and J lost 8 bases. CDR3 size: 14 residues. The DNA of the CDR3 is TGTGCCAGCACCCCTCGACAGGGAGAAGAAAAACTGTTTTTT. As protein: CASTPRQGEEKLFF.

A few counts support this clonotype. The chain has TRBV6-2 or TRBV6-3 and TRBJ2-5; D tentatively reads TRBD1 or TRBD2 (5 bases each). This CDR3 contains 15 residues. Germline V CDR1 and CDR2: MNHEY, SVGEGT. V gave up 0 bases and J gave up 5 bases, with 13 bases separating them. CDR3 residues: CASSYSDSWGETQYF. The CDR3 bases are TGTGCCAGCAGTTACTCGGACTCTTGGGGGGAGACCCAGTACTTC.

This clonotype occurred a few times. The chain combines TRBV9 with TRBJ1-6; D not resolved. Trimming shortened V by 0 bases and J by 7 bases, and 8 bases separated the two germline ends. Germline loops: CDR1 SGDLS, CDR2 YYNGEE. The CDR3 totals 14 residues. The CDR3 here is CASSVEGRNSPLHF. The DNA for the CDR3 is TGTGCCAGCAGCGTAGAGGGTCGGAATTCACCCCTCCACTTT.

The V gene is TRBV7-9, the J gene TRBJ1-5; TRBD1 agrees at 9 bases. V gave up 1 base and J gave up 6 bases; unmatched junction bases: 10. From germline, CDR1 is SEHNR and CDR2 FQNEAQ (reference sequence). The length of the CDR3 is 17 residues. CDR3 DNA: TGTGCCAGCAGCTTAGTCGTCGGGACAGGGAAAGGTCAGCCCCAGCATTTT. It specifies CASSLVVGTGKGQPQHF.

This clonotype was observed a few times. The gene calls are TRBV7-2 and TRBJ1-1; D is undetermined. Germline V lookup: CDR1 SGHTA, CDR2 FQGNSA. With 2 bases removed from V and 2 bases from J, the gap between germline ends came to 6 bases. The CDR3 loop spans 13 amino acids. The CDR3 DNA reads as TGTGCCAGCAGCTTATACATAAACACTGAAGCTTTCTTT. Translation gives CASSLYINTEAFF.

The CDR3 sequence is CASSHRQGYEQYF. The CDR3 region has the DNA TGTGCCAGCAGCCATCGACAGGGCTACGAGCAGTACTTC. The rearrangement joins TRBV7-2 to TRBJ2-7; TRBD1 matches 7 bases. The junction had 4 bases not matched to a gene; V was cut back by 5 bases and J by 3 bases. CDR1 is SGHTA, CDR2 FQGNSA, per germline. This CDR3 spans 13 amino acids.

As DNA, the CDR3 is TGTGCCAGCAGCTCGACAGGGGGGGCCTACTTC. Its translation is CASSSTGGAYF. V usage is TRBV5-6 and J usage is TRBJ2-5; TRBD1 matches at 9 bases. V shed 3 bases, J shed 14 bases, and the junction held 5 bases outside the gene matches. CDR1 is SGHDT, CDR2 YYEEEE, per germline. The CDR3 runs to 11 residues.

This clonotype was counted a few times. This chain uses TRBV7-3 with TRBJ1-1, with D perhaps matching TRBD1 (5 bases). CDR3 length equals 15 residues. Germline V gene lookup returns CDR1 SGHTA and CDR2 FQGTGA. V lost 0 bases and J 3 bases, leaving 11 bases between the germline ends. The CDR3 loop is CASSLTSTGHTEAFF. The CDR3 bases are TGTGCCAGCAGCTTAACGTCCACAGGTCACACTGAAGCTTTCTTT.